What follows are 2 T cell receptor beta chains derived from one specimen sequenced in a study of CD8+ T cells in alopecia areata. After isolation, RNA underwent reverse transcription to generate cDNA as the sequencing template. This table comes from immunoSEQ multiplex PCR, and its TCRdb copy is limited to in-frame clones, with some not included. Observed in the sample are about 1,300 clones, none of them singletons. The sequencing input was lesional skin. Receptors originate from a C3H/HeJ mouse with alopecia areata. Strain MHC haplotype: H2-k.

Within the sample, this clone is large. Gene names are mouse gene names. CDR3 residues: CASSWFSAETLYF. The DNA read from the CDR3 is TGTGCCAGCAGTTGGTTTAGTGCAGAA. The chain has TRBV19 and TRBJ2-3, with D uncertain. The CDR3 end lies 4 residues beyond the end of the read and is filled in from the germline J gene. V lost 4 bases to trimming and J lost 0 bases, with 6 bases between them. Per germline, CDR1 FNHDT and CDR2 SITEND (reference sequence). This CDR3 region has 13 residues.

This clone was detected ten times or more. Mouse names are used for the genes. From the germline J gene comes the end of the CDR3, since the read stops 4 residues before it. V is TRBV29 and J is TRBJ1-4; 7 positions agree with TRBD1. This CDR3 contains 17 residues. Germline V CDR1 and CDR2: MSHET, SYDVDS. V lost 0 bases and J lost 0; bases outside the gene matches: 4. The CDR3 spells CASSLSPTGVSNERLFF. Incomplete CDR3 DNA: TGTGCTAGCAGTTTATCTCCTACAGGGGTTTCCAACGAA.